These T cell receptor beta chains were read from a single sample in a study of post-analysis software for immune sequencing data. Each CDR3 protein is one row after TCRdb ran MiXCR on the PCR reads. The sample contains about 820,000 distinct CDR3 sequences, roughly half of which appear only once. The sequencing input was blood. The receptors were gathered from a girl under 18 with multiple sclerosis. Each CDR3 is given with its conserved first and last residue. Fields, in order: V gene, D gene, clone size, J gene, CDR3 protein, CDR3 DNA. A D gene is named only where the DNA matches it firmly. Not all rows give a size; the values are once, few, many and, for expanded clones, a class.

>TRBV27|TRBD1|-|TRBJ2-5
CASSLAGGAKTQYF
TGTGCCAGCAGTTTGGCAGGGGGCGCGAAGACCCAGTACTTC
>TRBV29-1|-|-|TRBJ2-1
CSGRLDPYNEQFF
TGCAGCGGCAGACTAGATCCCTACAATGAGCAGTTCTTC
>TRBV27|-|few|TRBJ2-7
CASSLTRAYEQYF
TGTGCCAGCAGTTTGACGAGAGCCTACGAGCAGTACTTC
>TRBV20-1|TRBD2|-|TRBJ2-7
CSGGRGAPYEQYF
TGCAGCGGGGGGCGGGGGGCCCCCTACGAGCAGTACTTC
>TRBV6-5|-|few|TRBJ2-5
CASSYSIRRRDGETQYF
TGTGCCAGCAGTTACTCCATTCGACGGCGAGATGGAGAGACCCAGTACTTC
>TRBV2|TRBD1|few|TRBJ2-3
CASRTGTGGADTQYF
TGTGCCAGCCGAACCGGGACAGGGGGCGCAGATACGCAGTATTTT
>TRBV6-5|-|-|TRBJ2-2
CASSPLRTDTGELFF
TGTGCCAGCAGTCCCCTCCGGACGGACACCGGGGAGCTGTTTTTT
>TRBV10-3|-|once|TRBJ2-6
CAINRQASSGANVLTF
TGTGCCATCAACCGACAGGCCAGCTCTGGGGCCAACGTCCTGACTTTC
>TRBV20-1|TRBD1|-|TRBJ1-6
CSASLGGNSPLHF
TGCAGTGCTAGTCTAGGGGGCAATTCACCCCTCCACTTT
>TRBV5-1|-|-|TRBJ1-1
CASSLRPGRNTEAFF
TGCGCCAGCAGCTTGCGGCCGGGACGGAACACTGAAGCTTTCTTT
>TRBV12-3/TRBV12-4|-|-|TRBJ1-4
CASSRGARREKLFF
TGTGCCAGCAGCCGAGGGGCGCGGCGGGAAAAACTGTTTTTT
>TRBV5-1|TRBD1|-|TRBJ1-2
CASSAGQGVGRGYTF
TGCGCCAGCAGCGCCGGACAGGGCGTCGGTAGAGGCTACACCTTC
>TRBV20-1|TRBD2|-|TRBJ2-5
CSVGGLAGETQYF
TGCAGCGTTGGTGGGCTAGCGGGGGAGACCCAGTACTTC
>TRBV20-1|TRBD2|-|TRBJ2-7
CSARRWARTGGYEQYF
TGCAGTGCTCGGAGGTGGGCTAGGACGGGGGGCTACGAGCAGTACTTC
>TRBV20-1|-|once|TRBJ2-3
CSASRGGITDTQYF
TGCAGTGCCAGCCGCGGCGGTATCACAGATACGCAGTATTTT
>TRBV7-2|TRBD2|-|TRBJ2-1
CASSLGPSGRGNEQFF
TGTGCCAGCAGCTTAGGCCCTAGCGGGAGGGGCAATGAGCAGTTCTTC
>TRBV4-2|-|-|TRBJ1-1
CASSQGRESEAFF
TGTGCCAGCAGCCAAGGGCGAGAGAGTGAAGCTTTCTTT
>TRBV7-3|-|-|TRBJ2-6
CASSLEGGSGANVLTF
TGTGCCAGCAGCTTAGAGGGGGGGTCTGGGGCCAACGTCCTGACTTTC
>TRBV3-1|-|-|TRBJ2-5
CASSQASGVGTQYF
TGTGCCAGCAGCCAAGCCTCAGGGGTCGGGACCCAGTACTTC
>TRBV29-1|TRBD2|few|TRBJ2-5
CSVESRLAVAETQYF
TGCAGCGTTGAATCGCGTCTAGCGGTCGCGGAGACCCAGTACTTC
>TRBV6-5|-|-|TRBJ2-1
CASSRDINEQFF
TGTGCCAGCAGTCGGGACATCAATGAGCAGTTCTTC
>TRBV20-1|TRBD2|-|TRBJ2-7
CSARGGLAVPHEQYF
TGCAGTGCTAGGGGCGGGCTAGCGGTCCCCCACGAGCAGTACTTC
>TRBV20-1|TRBD2|few|TRBJ2-7
CSASPLAGGSYEQYF
TGCAGTGCTAGTCCTTTAGCGGGGGGATCCTACGAGCAGTACTTC
>TRBV7-9|-|many|TRBJ2-7
CASSLGGLSYEQYF
TGTGCCAGCAGCTTAGGGGGTCTTTCGTACGAGCAGTACTTC
>TRBV12-3/TRBV12-4|TRBD2|-|TRBJ2-1
CASSPGLAGGAEQFF
TGTGCCAGCAGTCCCGGACTAGCGGGAGGGGCTGAGCAGTTCTTC
>TRBV12-3/TRBV12-4|TRBD2|-|TRBJ2-3
CASSYRRAGGPTSTDTQYF
TGTGCCAGCAGTTACAGGCGGGCGGGGGGTCCGACTAGCACAGATACGCAGTATTTT
>TRBV20-1|TRBD1|once|TRBJ2-5
CSATWGQVGETQYF
TGCAGTGCTACTTGGGGACAGGTGGGGGAGACCCAGTACTTC
>TRBV9|-|-|TRBJ2-5
CASSTSSGYQETQYF
TGTGCCAGCAGCACATCATCAGGGTACCAAGAGACCCAGTACTTC
>TRBV7-2|-|few|TRBJ2-7
CAGSLWGRGEQYF
TGTGCCGGCAGCTTGTGGGGGCGAGGAGAGCAGTACTTC
>TRBV24-1|-|-|TRBJ2-3
CATSDPANTDTQYF
TGTGCCACCAGTGACCCGGCCAACACAGATACGCAGTATTTT
>TRBV7-2|TRBD2|-|TRBJ2-5
CASSSLAGGRRKTQYF
TGTGCCAGCAGCTCCCTAGCGGGGGGGAGGCGGAAGACCCAGTACTTC
>TRBV5-1|-|-|TRBJ2-5
CASSSPLGGGQETQYF
TGCGCCAGCAGCTCCCCCTTGGGGGGCGGGCAAGAGACCCAGTACTTC
>TRBV7-9|TRBD2|-|TRBJ2-7
CASSPRTSGGDEQYF
TGTGCCAGCAGCCCCCGGACTAGCGGAGGAGATGAGCAGTACTTC
>TRBV7-7|TRBD2|few|TRBJ2-1
CASSSGTSGSSYNEQFF
TGTGCTAGCAGCTCCGGGACCAGCGGGAGCTCCTACAATGAGCAGTTCTTC
>TRBV18|TRBD1|-|TRBJ1-2
CASSPSLDRAHGYTF
TGTGCCAGCTCACCAAGTCTTGACAGGGCACATGGCTACACCTTC
>TRBV6-5|TRBD1|-|TRBJ1-1
CAIRQRQGLGNTEAFF
TGTGCCATCCGACAAAGACAGGGGCTAGGGAACACTGAAGCTTTCTTT
>TRBV29-1|-|-|TRBJ2-6
CSPPAARGANVLTF
TGCAGCCCCCCCGCGGCCAGAGGGGCCAACGTCCTGACTTTC
>TRBV7-9|TRBD2|-|TRBJ2-1
CASSPPQGGRANEQFF
TGTGCCAGCAGCCCCCCCCAGGGCGGGAGGGCCAATGAGCAGTTCTTC
>TRBV5-4|-|few|TRBJ2-7
CASSRTEAEQYF
TGTGCCAGCAGCAGGACGGAGGCCGAGCAGTACTTC
>TRBV6-1|-|few|TRBJ2-1
CASSSGGQYNEQFF
TGTGCCAGCTCCAGTGGGGGCCAGTACAATGAGCAGTTCTTC
>TRBV6-2/TRBV6-3|-|-|TRBJ2-7
CASSFSAVEQYF
TGTGCCAGCAGTTTCTCTGCGGTCGAGCAGTACTTC
>TRBV11-2|-|-|TRBJ2-3
CASSLFTGVTTDTQYF
TGTGCCAGCAGCTTATTCACGGGGGTAACCACAGATACGCAGTATTTT
>TRBV4-1|TRBD2|few|TRBJ2-5
CASSQGLAGVKETQYF
TGCGCCAGCAGCCAGGGGCTAGCGGGAGTTAAAGAGACCCAGTACTTC
>TRBV7-2|-|-|TRBJ2-7
CASSHDPYEQYF
TGTGCCAGCAGCCATGATCCCTACGAGCAGTACTTC
>TRBV5-1|-|-|TRBJ2-7
CASSLQETPYEQYF
TGCGCCAGCAGCTTACAAGAAACTCCCTACGAGCAGTACTTC
>TRBV20-1|TRBD1|-|TRBJ2-7
CSATRQGVRYEQYF
TGCAGTGCCACGCGACAGGGTGTGCGATACGAGCAGTACTTC
>TRBV7-2|TRBD2|-|TRBJ2-1
CASSLPLAGGHNEQFF
TGTGCCAGCAGCTTACCGCTAGCGGGGGGGCACAATGAGCAGTTCTTC
>TRBV5-1|-|-|TRBJ2-7
CASRSDSYEQYF
TGCGCCAGCAGGTCGGACAGCTACGAGCAGTACTTC
>TRBV29-1|TRBD2|few|TRBJ2-1
CSVEGLAGGSYEQFF
TGCAGCGTTGAAGGACTAGCGGGGGGGTCCTATGAGCAGTTCTTC
>TRBV2|TRBD1|-|TRBJ2-6
CASRASDREFGANVLTF
TGTGCCAGCAGGGCTTCCGACAGGGAGTTTGGGGCCAACGTCCTGACTTTC
>TRBV5-1|-|few|TRBJ2-7
CASSLEPRRSSYEQYF
TGCGCCAGCAGCTTGGAGCCGCGAAGGAGCTCCTACGAGCAGTACTTC
>TRBV6-6|-|-|TRBJ2-5
CASSYRGGQAGETQYF
TGTGCCAGCAGTTACAGGGGAGGACAGGCGGGGGAGACCCAGTACTTC
>TRBV10-3|TRBD1|-|TRBJ1-2
CAISESGQGAEGYTF
TGTGCCATCAGTGAATCGGGACAGGGGGCAGAAGGCTACACCTTC
>TRBV2|-|-|TRBJ1-5
CASSESDWGPNQPQHF
TGTGCCAGCAGTGAAAGTGATTGGGGACCCAATCAGCCCCAGCATTTT